Following are 22 T cell receptor beta chains from one sample sequenced in a study of T cells in Graves' hyperthyroidism and ophthalmopathy. Amplification targeted TCR beta CDR3 regions from RNA transcripts. The TCR CDR3 first-round RT-PCR relied on the HTBI primer set. TCRdb used MiXCR to reprocess the multiplex PCR reads, holding one entry per CDR3 protein. Of hundreds of thousands of distinct CDR3 sequences listed, about two fifths were seen once; the top ten hold more than 7%. The sequenced sample consisted of blood. These receptors were taken from a man younger than 35 with Graves' hyperthyroidism.

This clonotype has just a few counts. The chain uses TRBV7-9 and TRBJ2-7, with no clear D. CDR1 and CDR2 from the germline V gene are SEHNR and FQNEAQ (reference sequence). CDR3 size: 13 residues. V was clipped by 0 bases and J by 9 bases, with 12 bases between them. The CDR3: CASSLAGAARQYF. CDR3 sequence (DNA): TGTGCCAGCAGCTTAGCGGGCGCCGCGCGGCAGTACTTC.

This clonotype was seen many times. The chain uses TRBV19 and TRBJ1-2; 8 bases align to TRBD1. Germline assignment: CDR1 LNHDA and CDR2 SQIVND (reference sequence). The CDR3 runs 13 residues. The V and J ends lost 10 bases and 4 bases, in that order; junction bases with no gene match: 8. The CDR3 bases are TGTGCCACCGCGGACAGGGATATCTATGGCTACACCTTC. Its translation: CATADRDIYGYTF.

The rearrangement links TRBV20-1 to TRBJ1-1, with a possible D match to TRBD1 (5 bases). CDR1 is DFQATT and CDR2 is SNEGSKA in the germline V gene (reference sequence). This CDR3 is built from 13 residues. V was cut by 6 bases and J by 3 bases, with 14 bases left in between. The CDR3 nucleotides read TGCAGTGCCGGCGCGGGGGGGGACACTGAAGCTTTCTTT. Protein sequence: CSAGAGGDTEAFF.

The rearrangement joins TRBV7-9 to TRBJ2-5, with D hard to call. This CDR3 region has 16 residues. V shed 4 bases and J shed 4 bases, with 19 bases lying between them. Germline V CDR1 and CDR2: SEHNR, FQNEAQ (reference sequence). CDR3 bases: TGTGCCAGCAGCTCCAGCCCGGAACCTAACCGAGAGACCCAGTACTTC. As protein: CASSSSPEPNRETQYF.

The rearrangement joins TRBV5-4 to TRBJ1-1; D is perhaps TRBD1 (6 bases). Trimming stripped 4 bases from V and 5 bases from J, with 15 bases between. CDR1 is SGHNT and CDR2 is YYREEE in the germline V gene (reference sequence). CDR3 length: 14 residues. The DNA of the CDR3 is TGTGCCAGCAGCCCGATGACAGGTGGGACTGAAGCTTTCTTT. Protein product: CASSPMTGGTEAFF.

V gene TRBV12-3 or TRBV12-4 combines with J gene TRBJ2-5; perhaps TRBD2 as D (5 bases). The CDR3 has 14 amino acids. The V end was cut by 2 bases, the J end by 7 bases, with 14 bases between. Here the CDR3 reads CASSLMAGKGTQYF. CDR3 DNA: TGTGCCAGCAGTTTAATGGCGGGCAAGGGGACCCAGTACTTC.

This clonotype appeared many times. The chain recombines TRBV25-1 with TRBJ1-1, with D perhaps matching TRBD1 (6 bases). Germline CDR1 reads MGHDK; CDR2 reads SYGVNS. This CDR3 contains 14 residues. The V gene lost 5 bases and the J gene lost 3 bases, with 13 bases spanning the gap. The CDR3 region is CASSPRGAYTEAFF. The CDR3 DNA follows: TGTGCCAGCAGTCCGAGGGGGGCCTACACTGAAGCTTTCTTT.

The chain joins TRBV7-2 to TRBJ2-5; D possibly corresponds to TRBD1 (6 bases). CDR1 is SGHTA and CDR2 is FQGNSA in the germline V gene. This CDR3 comprises 15 residues. V was cut by 5 bases and J by 6 bases, with 19 bases left in between. CDR3 nucleotide sequence: TGTACCAGCAGCCCCAAGCGCAGGGGTTCACAGACCCAGTACTTC. Translating it yields CTSSPKRRGSQTQYF.

This chain connects TRBV25-1 to TRBJ2-7; D perhaps matches TRBD2 (5 bases). The germline V and J ends were trimmed by 5 bases and 6 bases, with 11 bases remaining between them. The V gene's germline CDR1 is MGHDK and CDR2 SYGVNS. CDR3 length: 12 residues. CDR3 bases: TGTGCCAGCAGTTTAGAGGAGGCCGAGCAGTACTTC. This translates into CASSLEEAEQYF.

This chain joins TRBV14 and TRBJ2-7; D might be TRBD1 or TRBD2, each matching 5 bases. The CDR3 consists of 14 residues. Trimming shortened V by 3 bases and J by 3 bases, and 12 bases separated the two germline ends. Germline V lookup: CDR1 SGHDN, CDR2 FVKESK. CDR3 DNA: TGTGCCAGCAGCCACTCTCGGGGCAACTACGAGCAGTACTTC. It translates to CASSHSRGNYEQYF. Complete variable domain (other parts from reference TRBV14 and TRBJ2-7): EAGVTQFPSHSVIEKGQTVTLRCDPISGHDNLYWYRRVMGKEIKFLLHFVKESKQDESGMPNNRFLAERTGGTYSTLKVQPAELEDSGVYFCASSHSRGNYEQYFGPGTRLTVT.

The V gene is TRBV7-9, the J gene TRBJ2-6; D unclear. V lost 5 bases and J lost 4, with 18 bases in between. This CDR3 has 17 amino acids. Germline CDR1 SEHNR, CDR2 FQNEAQ (reference sequence). The CDR3: CASSPPNTLYGANVLTF. The DNA for the CDR3 is TGTGCCAGCAGCCCGCCCAACACTTTATACGGGGCCAACGTCCTGACTTTC.

This clonotype was seen a handful of times. The V call is TRBV12-3 or TRBV12-4, the J call TRBJ1-2, with D possibly being TRBD1 (6 bases). Trimming cost V 7 bases and J 2 bases, with 14 bases left between them. The CDR3 consists of 14 residues. The DNA of the CDR3 is TGTGCCAGCAACCCGACAGGCGGGAACTATGGCTACACCTTC. Translated, it gives CASNPTGGNYGYTF.

Many counts were recorded for this clonotype. The gene calls are TRBV15 and TRBJ2-7; tentative D call: TRBD2 (6 bases). Germline-derived CDR1 and CDR2 are LNHNV and YYDKDF (reference sequence). The V gene lost 0 bases and the J gene lost 4 bases, with 13 bases spanning the gap. The CDR3 is made up of 15 amino acids. The CDR3 here is CATSREKGGGYEQYF. CDR3 DNA sequence: TGTGCCACCAGCAGAGAGAAGGGTGGGGGGTACGAGCAGTACTTC.

This clonotype was found a few times. The chain recombines TRBV6-5 with TRBJ2-7; a weak D match, TRBD1 (5 bases). Germline V lookup: CDR1 MNHEY, CDR2 SVGAGI. CDR3 size: 14 residues. Trimming shortened V by 3 bases and J by 3 bases, and 12 bases separated the two germline ends. The DNA of the CDR3 is TGTGCCAGCAGTTATGGGCAGGGTCACTACGAGCAGTACTTC. Translated, it gives CASSYGQGHYEQYF.

The CDR3 sequence is CAHSTVPPYEQYF. CDR3 sequence (DNA): TGCGCCCACAGTACGGTGCCGCCCTACGAGCAGTACTTC. The chain is built from TRBV5-1 and TRBJ2-7; D is uncertain. V gave up 10 bases and J gave up 2 bases, with 16 bases separating them. Germline-derived CDR1 and CDR2 are SGHRS and YFSETQ. The CDR3 is 13 amino acids.

The V and J genes are TRBV2 and TRBJ2-7; 7 positions agree with TRBD1. The V and J ends lost 8 bases and 2 bases, in that order; junction bases with no gene match: 6. This CDR3 region has 13 residues. Per the germline V gene, CDR1 is SNHLY and CDR2 is FYNNEI. CDR3 sequence: CASGIQGAYEQYF. The DNA of the CDR3 is TGTGCCAGCGGGATTCAGGGGGCCTACGAGCAGTACTTC.

This clonotype was seen a single time. A single base separates this from a much larger clone, so it may be a read error. The rearrangement uses TRBV2 and TRBJ2-5; D gene uncertain. The CDR3 is 12 amino acids. Germline V gene sequence: CDR1 SNHLY, CDR2 FYNNEI. The CDR3 DNA sequence: TGTGCCAGAAGCACGTACCAAGGGACCCAGTACTTC. It yields the protein CARSTYQGTQYF. The full variable domain, completed using reference TRBV2 and TRBJ2-5, is EPEVTQTPSHQVTQMGQEVILRCVPISNHLYFYWYRQILGQKVEFLVSFYNNEISEKSEIFDDQFSVERPDGSNFTLKIRSTKLEDSAMYFCARSTYQGTQYFGPGTRLLVL.

The rearrangement links TRBV7-9 to TRBJ2-5; a weak D match, TRBD2 (5 bases). V lost 4 bases and J 5 bases, leaving 20 bases between the germline ends. The V gene's germline CDR1 is SEHNR and CDR2 FQNEAQ (reference sequence). The CDR3 totals 16 residues. The CDR3 loop is CASSSRTSTFRETQYF. CDR3 sequence (DNA): TGTGCCAGCAGCTCACGTACTAGTACATTCAGGGAGACCCAGTACTTC.

The chain employs TRBV5-5 and TRBJ2-2, with 7 nucleotides matching TRBD1. The ends lost 3 bases at V and 4 bases at J; junction bases unmatched: 3. This CDR3 comprises 14 residues. Germline loops: CDR1 SGHKS, CDR2 YYEKEE (reference sequence). CDR3 bases: TGTGCCAGCAGCTCGGGACAGACCACCGGGGAGCTGTTTTTT. Its translation: CASSSGQTTGELFF.

The chain uses TRBV7-8 and TRBJ1-1; D may be TRBD1 (6 bases). V gave up 5 bases and J gave up 5 bases, with 18 bases separating them. CDR1 and CDR2 (germline): SGHVS, FQNEAQ. CDR3 length equals 15 residues. CDR3 nucleotide sequence: TGTGCCAGCAGCCCGGGACACACCGAGAGGACTGAAGCTTTCTTT. Its translation is CASSPGHTERTEAFF. The variable domain in full, with the rest retrieved from reference TRBV7-8 and TRBJ1-1, is GAGVSQSPRYKVAKRGQDVALRCDPISGHVSLFWYQQALGQGPEFLTYFQNEAQLDKSGLPSDRFFAERPEGSVSTLKIQRTQQEDSAVYLCASSPGHTERTEAFFGQGTRLTVV.

CDR3 DNA sequence: TGTGCCAGCAGTTTATGGGGACAGGGTTTAATAGAGACCCAGTACTTC. Translated: CASSLWGQGLIETQYF. The rearrangement uses TRBV12-3 or TRBV12-4 and TRBJ2-5; 9 bases fit TRBD1. The ends lost 2 bases at V and 4 bases at J; junction bases unmatched: 8. The CDR3 loop spans 16 amino acids.

This clonotype appeared many times. The chain joins TRBV7-6 to TRBJ2-7; D remains unclear. V was shortened by 5 bases and J by 5 bases, with 13 bases between the two germline ends. CDR1 is SGHVS, CDR2 FNYEAQ, per germline. The CDR3 has 13 amino acids. The CDR3 sequence: CASSLPDRDEQYF. Written as DNA, the CDR3 is TGTGCCAGCAGCCTACCCGACCGAGACGAGCAGTACTTC.